Following are 15 T cell receptor beta chains from one sample sequenced in a study of PD-1 blockade in classical Hodgkin lymphoma (dated by TCRdb to between 2020 and 2021). The sample's time point label, in plain terms: cycle 4 day 1 (C4D1), after less than 7 weeks of nivolumab. Every trial patient had relapsed following autologous stem cell transplantation, and prior brentuximab vedotin exposure was what differed among cohorts A, B and C. Libraries were constructed by the immunoSEQ multiplex PCR assay. TCRdb provides this immuneACCESS table in a form limited to in-frame rearrangements. Some clones are lacking; in checked studies, under half of them reflect an unresolved V gene, and why the rest are absent is not known. Here the sample has about 47,000 clones; 80% occur a single time. About 20% of the sample is taken by the ten largest. Sequenced material: peripheral blood mononuclear cells (PBMCs), taken before the fourth cycle of nivolumab. These receptor sequences come from a human donor with classical Hodgkin lymphoma.

The chain employs TRBV6-5 and TRBJ1-1, with D hard to call. The CDR3 runs 15 residues. Germline V gene lookup returns CDR1 MNHEY and CDR2 SVGAGI. With 0 bases removed from V and 0 bases from J, the gap between germline ends came to 8 bases. In DNA, the CDR3 is TGTGCCAGCAGTTACTCCGGCGTTCTGAACACTGAAGCTTTCTTT. This gives the protein CASSYSGVLNTEAFF.

The chain combines TRBV27 with TRBJ2-1, with TRBD2 identical over 9 bases. The V and J ends lost 8 bases and 5 bases, in that order; junction bases with no gene match: 7. The CDR3 is made up of 14 amino acids. Germline V gives CDR1 MNHEY, CDR2 SMNVEV (reference sequence). Written as DNA, the CDR3 is TGTGCCAGCCTGAGAGCGGGGGGAAACAATGAGCAGTTCTTC. Translation: CASLRAGGNNEQFF.

V and J are TRBV2 and TRBJ1-4; tentatively, D is TRBD1 (5 bases). Germline CDR1 reads SNHLY; CDR2 reads FYNNEI. V shed 6 bases and J shed 7 bases, with 15 bases lying between them. The CDR3 totals 14 residues. The CDR3: CASREGFRGEKLFF. The DNA of the CDR3 is TGTGCCAGCAGAGAGGGGTTCCGTGGTGAAAAACTGTTTTTT.

The chain employs TRBV30 and TRBJ2-1; 7 bases fit TRBD1. Germline-derived CDR1 and CDR2 are GTSNPN and SVGIG (reference sequence). The junction had 6 bases not matched to a gene; V was cut back by 4 bases and J by 6 bases. The CDR3 covers 13 residues. CDR3 sequence (DNA): TGTGCCTGGAATACCGGGACAGTCAATGAGCAGTTCTTC. As protein: CAWNTGTVNEQFF.

The gene calls are TRBV30 and TRBJ1-6; no firm D call. Germline loops: CDR1 GTSNPN, CDR2 SVGIG (reference sequence). The ends were cut back, 0 bases at V and 5 bases at J, with 5 bases in the middle. The CDR3 has 13 residues. The CDR3 here is CAWSVENNSPLHF. The DNA for the CDR3 is TGTGCCTGGAGTGTCGAAAATAATTCACCCCTCCACTTT. The full variable domain, completed using reference TRBV30 and TRBJ1-6, is SQTIHQWPATLVQPVGSPLSLECTVEGTSNPNLYWYRQAAGRGLQLLFYSVGIGQISSEVPQNLSASRPQDRQFILSSKKLLLSDSGFYLCAWSVENNSPLHFGNGTRLTVT.

V gene TRBV6-5 combines with J gene TRBJ1-1; D not certain. This CDR3 comprises 13 residues. The V gene's germline CDR1 is MNHEY and CDR2 SVGAGI. V shed 2 bases and J shed 8 bases, with 12 bases lying between them. The CDR3 bases are TGTGCCAGCAGTTACAGACAAAATTCAGAAGCTTTCTTT. Translating it yields CASSYRQNSEAFF.

The rearrangement links TRBV5-4 to TRBJ1-3; maybe TRBD1 (5 bases). CDR3 size: 14 residues. The V gene lost 4 bases and the J gene lost 2 bases, with 10 bases spanning the gap. Germline V gene data show CDR1 as SGHNT and CDR2 as YYREEE (reference sequence). The CDR3 protein is CASSPGTAGNTIYF. CDR3 nucleotides: TGTGCCAGCAGCCCCGGGACGGCTGGAAACACCATATATTTT.

The chain employs TRBV27 and TRBJ2-1, with TRBD2 as a possible D gene (5 bases). V lost 6 bases to trimming and J lost 2 bases, with 17 bases between them. The CDR3 is 16 residues long. Per the germline V gene, CDR1 is MNHEY and CDR2 is SMNVEV (reference sequence). The CDR3 nucleotides read TGTGCCAGCAGCCGGTCGCGGGCCGCGGCCTACAATGAGCAGTTCTTC. This gives the protein CASSRSRAAAYNEQFF.

J is TRBJ1-2 and V is TRBV10-3; D is unresolved. Germline loops: CDR1 ENHRY, CDR2 SYGVKD. Trimming took 6 bases from V and 2 from J, leaving 7 bases between them. The CDR3 is 12 residues long. CDR3 sequence: CAISPLNYGYTF. CDR3 coding DNA: TGTGCCATCAGCCCCCTAAACTATGGCTACACCTTC.

The chain has TRBV27 and TRBJ2-3; 7 bases match TRBD2. The CDR3 spans 15 residues. The V segment lost 6 bases and the J segment 1 base; nucleotides outside the gene matches: 7. CDR1 and CDR2 (germline): MNHEY, SMNVEV (reference sequence). The CDR3 bases are TGTGCCAGCAGCATTAGGGCGGGAGGCACAGATACGCAGTATTTT. Protein: CASSIRAGGTDTQYF.

This chain uses TRBV21-1 with TRBJ2-4. TRBV21-1 is described as a pseudogene. The CDR3 spans 17 residues. The CDR3 loop is CASSTSPWGRAKNIQYF. The DNA of the CDR3 is TGTGCCAGCAGCACATCCCCCTGGGGTAGGGCCAAAAACATTCAGTACTTC.

The rearrangement uses TRBV15 and TRBJ2-7; TRBD1 is a possible D gene (5 bases). V lost 0 bases and J lost 6, with 15 bases in between. Germline-derived CDR1 and CDR2 are LNHNV and YYDKDF (reference sequence). The CDR3 has 15 residues. CDR3 DNA: TGTGCCACCAGCAGAGATCCAGGGCCGACGGCCGAGCAGTACTTC. Protein sequence: CATSRDPGPTAEQYF.

This clone was counted only a few times. A far larger clone is one base from this, pointing to a likely read error. This chain uses TRBV4-2 with TRBJ1-1, with D unclear. The V end lost 3 bases, the J end lost 0 bases, and 17 bases lay between the germline ends. CDR1 is LGHNA and CDR2 is YNFKEQ in the germline V gene. The CDR3 has 17 amino acids. The CDR3 is CASSHHLGLSMNTEAFF. In DNA form, the CDR3 reads TGTGCCAGCAGCCATCACCTGGGCCTCTCTATGAACACTGAAGCTTTCTTT.

J is TRBJ2-1 and V is TRBV10-2; 8 nucleotides line up with TRBD2. The length of the CDR3 is 15 residues. Unmatched junction bases numbered 9, after V lost 6 bases and J lost 5 bases. Germline V gene sequence: CDR1 WSHSY, CDR2 SAAADI. CDR3 residues: CASRRPGLVNNEQFF. The CDR3 region has the DNA TGCGCCAGCAGACGACCGGGACTAGTTAACAATGAGCAGTTCTTC.

A word on this clone: Additional DNA sequences in this sample encode the identical CDR3. CDR3 region: CASSPRRETQYF. The CDR3 nucleotides read TGTGCCAGCTCACCACGTAGAGAGACCCAGTACTTC. The chain is built from TRBV18 and TRBJ2-5; D gene uncertain. The CDR3 extends over 12 amino acids. The germline gives CDR1 KGHSH, CDR2 LQKENI. V was cut by 1 base and J by 4 bases, with 4 bases left in between. Variable domain in full (rest from reference TRBV18 and TRBJ2-5): NAGVMQNPRHLVRRRGQEARLRCSPMKGHSHVYWYRQLPEEGLKFMVYLQKENIIDESGMPKERFSAEFPKEGPSILRIQQVVRGDSAAYFCASSPRRETQYFGPGTRLLVL.